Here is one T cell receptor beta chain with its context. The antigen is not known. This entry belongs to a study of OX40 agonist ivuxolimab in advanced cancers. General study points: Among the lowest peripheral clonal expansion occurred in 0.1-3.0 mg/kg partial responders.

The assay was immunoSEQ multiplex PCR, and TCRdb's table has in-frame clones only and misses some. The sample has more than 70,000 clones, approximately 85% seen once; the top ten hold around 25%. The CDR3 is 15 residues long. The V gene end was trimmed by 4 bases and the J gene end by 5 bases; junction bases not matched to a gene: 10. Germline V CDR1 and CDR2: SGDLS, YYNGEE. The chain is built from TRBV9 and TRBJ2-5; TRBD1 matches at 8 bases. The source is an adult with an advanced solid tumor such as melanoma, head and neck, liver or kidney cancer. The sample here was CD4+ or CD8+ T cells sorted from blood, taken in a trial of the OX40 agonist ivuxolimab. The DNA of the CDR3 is TGTGCCAGCAGCCCACAGGGGGTTGCGTGGGAGACCCAGTACTTC. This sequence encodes CASSPQGVAWETQYF.